Listed below are T cell receptor beta chains from one sample, sequenced in a study of blood T cell repertoires in COVID-19. Profiled with immunoSEQ multiplex PCR; TCRdb holds only in-frame clones, not every one. Of 35,000 to 45,000 clones listed, about 86% are singletons. The sequenced material came from peripheral blood. The receptors were gathered from a man in his 70s with acute or convalescent COVID-19. Each CDR3 is given with its conserved first and last residue. D genes are given only for firm matches. Rows may omit the clone size; those that give it use once, few, many or a size class.

clone_size	v_call	d_call	j_call	cdr3_nt	cdr3_aa
.	TRBV3-1/TRBV3-2	TRBD1	TRBJ2-7	TGTGCCAGCAGCCAAGGGACAGGTTCCTACGAGCAGTACTTC	CASSQGTGSYEQYF
.	TRBV7-9	TRBD2	TRBJ2-7	TGTGCCAGCAGCGAGGGACTAGTTAGCTACGAGCAGTACTTC	CASSEGLVSYEQYF
.	TRBV29-1	TRBD1	TRBJ2-5	TGCAGCGCCAAGGACAGGCCCCGAGGGGAGACCCAGTACTTC	CSAKDRPRGETQYF
.	TRBV2	.	TRBJ1-4	TGTGCCAGCAGTTCGTATGGAGCGAGTGAAAAACTGTTTTTT	CASSSYGASEKLFF
few	TRBV7-2	TRBD1	TRBJ2-1	TGTGCCAGCAGCACTTTGGACAGGGGTAATGAGCAGTTCTTC	CASSTLDRGNEQFF
.	TRBV30	TRBD1	TRBJ2-2	TGTGCCTGGGCGGTCGGGACAGGGGACACCGGGGAGCTGTTTTTT	CAWAVGTGDTGELFF
few	TRBV4-1	.	TRBJ2-7	TGCGCCAGCAGCCCCTTACTAAACACAGGGTCTCACGAGCAGTACTTC	CASSPLLNTGSHEQYF
.	TRBV12-3/TRBV12-4	.	TRBJ1-4	TGTGCCAGCTCGGGAGAGGGGATTGAAAAACTGTTTTTT	CASSGEGIEKLFF
few	TRBV10-3	.	TRBJ1-2	TGTGCCATCAGTGCACAATTAAACTATGGCTACACCTTC	CAISAQLNYGYTF
.	TRBV29-1	TRBD1	TRBJ1-6	TGCAGCGTTGGGGGGACAGGGGAATCACCCCTCCACTTT	CSVGGTGESPLHF
.	TRBV27	.	TRBJ1-4	TGTGCCTCCAAATTCGGTACTCTAACTGAAAAACTGTTTTTT	CASKFGTLTEKLFF
.	TRBV7-2	.	TRBJ2-7	TGTGCCAGCAGCTTACCCCGGGAACCTTACGAGCAGTACTTC	CASSLPREPYEQYF
once	TRBV7-2	.	TRBJ1-6	TGTGCCAGCAGCCTCGCGAATTCACCCCTCCACTTT	CASSLANSPLHF
.	TRBV6-2/TRBV6-3	TRBD2	TRBJ2-7	TGTGCCAGCAGCAAGGGACTAGCGGGGAACCCACCCTACGAGCAGTACTTC	CASSKGLAGNPPYEQYF
.	TRBV30	.	TRBJ1-6	TGTGCCTGGAGTCGGGGAAGCGGATTCAGTTCACCCCTCCACTTT	CAWSRGSGFSSPLHF
.	TRBV2	TRBD2	TRBJ2-3	TGTGCCAGCAGCCTCAGCGGGGCTAGCACAGATACGCAGTATTTT	CASSLSGASTDTQYF
once	TRBV7-6	TRBD2	TRBJ2-5	TGTGCCAGCAGCCCCGGGACTAGCGGCGAGACCCAGTACTTC	CASSPGTSGETQYF
few	TRBV2	.	TRBJ1-5	TGTGCCAGCAGTACGGGCAATCAGCCCCAGCATTTT	CASSTGNQPQHF
.	TRBV5-1	.	TRBJ1-5	TGCGCCAGCAGCTTGGAAGCGAATCAGCCCCAGCATTTT	CASSLEANQPQHF
.	TRBV19	.	TRBJ2-2	TGTGCCAGTAGTCGTGCGGAGGAGCTGTTTTTT	CASSRAEELFF
.	TRBV9	TRBD1	TRBJ1-2	TGTGCCAGCAGCGTAGCTACAGGGGGGACAGGGTACCCTTATGGCTACACCTTC	CASSVATGGTGYPYGYTF
.	TRBV6-1	.	TRBJ1-5	TGTGCCAGCAGTGAAGGCCGAGGGACGGGAGGCAATCAGCCCCAGCATTTT	CASSEGRGTGGNQPQHF
few	TRBV6-1	TRBD1	TRBJ2-5	TGTGCCAGCAGTGCGTTTGGACAGGGGGGAAAGGAGACCCAGTACTTC	CASSAFGQGGKETQYF
.	TRBV5-4	TRBD1	TRBJ1-2	TGTGCCAGCAGCCTCGAGGGGGCTTCGGGCTACACCTTC	CASSLEGASGYTF
.	TRBV5-4	TRBD1	TRBJ1-6	TGTGCCAGCAGCTTAGGGGGCAGTGTTTCACCCCTCCACTTT	CASSLGGSVSPLHF
.	TRBV27	TRBD1	TRBJ1-1	TGTGCCAGCAGCGACAGGGTCTTCACTGAAGCTTTCTTT	CASSDRVFTEAFF
once	TRBV5-6	.	TRBJ2-6	TGTGCCAGCAGCTCCCCTGGGGCAGGGGGGTCTGGGGCCAACGTCCTGACTTTC	CASSSPGAGGSGANVLTF
few	TRBV30	.	TRBJ1-6	TGTGCCTGGAGGTGGAGGAGACTGGGATCACCCCTCCACTTT	CAWRWRRLGSPLHF
.	TRBV5-6	TRBD1	TRBJ2-3	TGTGCCAGCAGCGATAGGGACAGGGCTTACGGGGATACGCAGTATTTT	CASSDRDRAYGDTQYF
.	TRBV19	.	TRBJ1-2	TGTGCCAGTAGTCGGAGGCTGGTGGATGGCTACACCTTC	CASSRRLVDGYTF
.	TRBV5-1	.	TRBJ2-7	TGCGCCAGCAGGCTCCTCCGACAGGGTGGCGGGAGGACCTACGAGCAGTACTTC	CASRLLRQGGGRTYEQYF
few	TRBV10-3	TRBD2	TRBJ2-3	TGTGCCATCAGCCTACTAGCGGGAGCCTTCACAGATACGCAGTATTTT	CAISLLAGAFTDTQYF
.	TRBV7-3	.	TRBJ2-1	TGTGCCAGCAGCTTAAGCGGGGGCTTAGGTAATGAGCAGTTCTTC	CASSLSGGLGNEQFF
.	TRBV11-2	.	TRBJ1-1	TGTGCCAGCAGCTCAACGAGCGGCACTGAAGCTTTCTTT	CASSSTSGTEAFF
.	TRBV29-1	.	TRBJ2-2	TGCAGCGTTGTTTTAACGGTCACCGGGGAGCTGTTTTTT	CSVVLTVTGELFF
once	TRBV7-3	TRBD1	TRBJ2-5	TGTGCCAGCAGCTCTACGGGACAGGGAGCTCGAAAAGAGACCCAGTACTTC	CASSSTGQGARKETQYF
.	TRBV2	.	TRBJ2-3	TGTGCCATTAACAGGGTTATAGATACGCAGTATTTT	CAINRVIDTQYF
once	TRBV19	.	TRBJ1-4	TGTGCCAGTAGTATAAGAGGGATGGAAAAACTGTTTTTT	CASSIRGMEKLFF
.	TRBV7-3	TRBD2	TRBJ2-1	TGTGCCAGCAGCCCACGGACTAGTTTCTCCTACAATGAGCAGTTCTTC	CASSPRTSFSYNEQFF
.	TRBV9	TRBD2	TRBJ2-1	TGTGCCAGCAGCGTTACTAGCGGGAGCTCCTACAATGAGCAGTTCTTC	CASSVTSGSSYNEQFF
.	TRBV20-1	.	TRBJ2-7	TGCAGTGCTAGTGGGTGGGGCAGGCTCTACGAGCAGTACTTC	CSASGWGRLYEQYF
once	TRBV19	.	TRBJ1-2	TGTGCCAGTCACCAGGGGAACTATGGCTACACCTTC	CASHQGNYGYTF
.	TRBV4-3	.	TRBJ1-6	TGCGCCAGCAGCCAAGTATCAGGGTTTGGGGATTCACCCCTCCACTTT	CASSQVSGFGDSPLHF
.	TRBV10-3	TRBD1	TRBJ2-2	TGTGCCATCAATGCGAACAGGGGCGACACCGGGGAGCTGTTTTTT	CAINANRGDTGELFF
.	TRBV3-1/TRBV3-2	TRBD1	TRBJ1-4	TGTGCCAGCAGCCGGGGGACAGGGGGGGAAAAACTGTTTTTT	CASSRGTGGEKLFF
.	TRBV13	TRBD1	TRBJ1-2	TGTGCCAGCAGCCTGGGACAGGGTTACTATGGCTACACCTTC	CASSLGQGYYGYTF
.	TRBV3-1/TRBV3-2	.	TRBJ2-1	TGTGCCAGCAGCGAGGAGGATACCTACAATGAGCAGTTCTTC	CASSEEDTYNEQFF
.	TRBV6-2/TRBV6-3	.	TRBJ2-7	TGTGCCAGCAGTGCAGGGTCCTCCTACGAGCAGTACTTC	CASSAGSSYEQYF
.	TRBV7-2	TRBD2	TRBJ2-5	TGTGCCAGCAGCTTAGGGCCTAGCGGGGCCCAAGAGACCCAGTACTTC	CASSLGPSGAQETQYF
.	TRBV6-5	.	TRBJ2-7	TGTGCCAGCAGTTACCTCAGGGGGCGGGGGCCCTACGAGCAGTACTTC	CASSYLRGRGPYEQYF
.	TRBV29-1	.	TRBJ2-7	TGCAGCGTTGAAGACCGGGACTGGCGGTACTTC	CSVEDRDWRYF
.	TRBV27	.	TRBJ1-2	TGTGCCAGCAGTTCGGGAGGGGCTGGATATGGCTACACCTTC	CASSSGGAGYGYTF
.	TRBV19	TRBD1	TRBJ1-5	TGTGCCAGTAGTATCCAGGGGGCAAGGAGTCAGCCCCAGCATTTT	CASSIQGARSQPQHF